This T cell receptor (beta chain) comes out of a study of T cell responses to AZD1222 COVID-19 vaccine. CDR3 size: 13 residues. Per germline, CDR1 LGHDT and CDR2 YNNKEL (reference sequence). The germline V and J ends were trimmed by 3 bases and 6 bases, with 11 bases remaining between them. The table lists this clone with a count of one. Data came from immunoSEQ multiplex PCR; TCRdb stores just in-frame clones and leaves some out. The data show roughly 70,000 clones, roughly 87% seen once. The sequences come from peripheral blood, collected 28 days after the second AZD1222 dose. The chain uses TRBV3-1 (or the pseudogene TRBV3-2) and TRBJ1-2; a weak D match, TRBD1 (6 bases). The receptor was isolated from an adult who received the AZD1222 COVID-19 vaccine. The CDR3 nucleotides read TGTGCCAGCAGCCATAGGGCAGGGGATGGCTACACCTTC. Translation: CASSHRAGDGYTF.